This T cell receptor beta chain was profiled in a study of CD8 T cells in ankylosing spondylitis. Study observations and caveats: Disease-linked clones were reportedly significantly enriched in matched ankylosing spondylitis synovial fluid.

TCRdb reanalysed the 5' RACE reads using MiXCR and keeps one entry per CDR3 protein. The sample has approximately 190,000 distinct CDR3 sequences; 13% are singletons. CDR1 is DFQATT, CDR2 SNEGSKA, per germline (reference sequence). Trimming took 1 base from V and 0 from J, leaving 4 bases between them. This CDR3 is built from 13 residues. This clonotype was counted many times. Its target is unknown. Input material: blood, either unsorted or a sorted T cell fraction (not recorded which). The source is a female donor with ankylosing spondylitis or in good health (not recorded which). This chain links TRBV20-1 with TRBJ2-1; D remains unclear. The CDR3 nucleotides are TGCAGTGCTAGAGGACGCTCCTACAATGAGCAGTTCTTC. Encoded protein: CSARGRSYNEQFF.